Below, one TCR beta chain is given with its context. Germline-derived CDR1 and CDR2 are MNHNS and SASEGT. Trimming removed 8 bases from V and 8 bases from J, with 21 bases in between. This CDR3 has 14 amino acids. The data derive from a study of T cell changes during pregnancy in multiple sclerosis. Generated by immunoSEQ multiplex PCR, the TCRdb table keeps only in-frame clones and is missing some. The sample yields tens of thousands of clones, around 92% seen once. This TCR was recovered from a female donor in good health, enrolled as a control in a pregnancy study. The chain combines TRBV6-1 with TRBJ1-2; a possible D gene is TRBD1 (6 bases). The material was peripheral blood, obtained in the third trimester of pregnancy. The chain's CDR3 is CASGNRVSAKGYTF. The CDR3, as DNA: TGTGCCAGCGGGAACAGGGTCTCGGCTAAAGGCTACACCTTC.